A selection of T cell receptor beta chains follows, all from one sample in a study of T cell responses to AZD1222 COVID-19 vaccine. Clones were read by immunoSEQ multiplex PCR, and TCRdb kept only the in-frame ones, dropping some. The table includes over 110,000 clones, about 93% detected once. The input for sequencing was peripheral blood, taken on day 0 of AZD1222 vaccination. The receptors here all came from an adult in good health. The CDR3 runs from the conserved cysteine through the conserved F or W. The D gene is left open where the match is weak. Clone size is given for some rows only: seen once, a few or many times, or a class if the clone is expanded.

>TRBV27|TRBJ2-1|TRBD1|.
TGTGCCAGCAGCACAGGGGTCTCCTACAATGAGCAGTTCTTC
CASSTGVSYNEQFF
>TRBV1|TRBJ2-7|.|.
TGCACCAGCATTACACAGGCCGGGAGCGCGCCCTCCTACGAGCAGTACTTC
CTSITQAGSAPSYEQYF
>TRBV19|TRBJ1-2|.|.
TGTGCCAGTAGTACGAATCAGGGTCGGCGTGGCTACACCTTC
CASSTNQGRRGYTF
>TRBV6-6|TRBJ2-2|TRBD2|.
TGTGCCAGCAGTTACCGGGGGGACACCGGGGAGCTGTTTTTT
CASSYRGDTGELFF
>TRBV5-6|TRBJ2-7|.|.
TGTGCCAGCAGCCAAACGGGACCTACGACCTACGAGCAGTACTTC
CASSQTGPTTYEQYF
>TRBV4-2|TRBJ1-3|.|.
TGTGCCAGCAGCCAAGATATCGGCAGAATAAGCTCTGGAAACACCATATATTTT
CASSQDIGRISSGNTIYF
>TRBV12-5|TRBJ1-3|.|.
TGTGCTAGTGGTTTGGATCCGCCAGGGGGAAACACCATATATTTT
CASGLDPPGGNTIYF
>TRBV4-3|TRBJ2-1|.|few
TGCGCCAGCAGCCAAGAATTCGACTCGAGCTCCTACAATGAGCAGTTCTTC
CASSQEFDSSSYNEQFF
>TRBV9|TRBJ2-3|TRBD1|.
TGTGCCAGCAGCCCACACTGGGGACAGGGGGCCACAGATACGCAGTATTTT
CASSPHWGQGATDTQYF
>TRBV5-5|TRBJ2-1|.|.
TGTGCCAGCAGCTTGAATACAGGGATCTACAATGAGCAGTTCTTC
CASSLNTGIYNEQFF
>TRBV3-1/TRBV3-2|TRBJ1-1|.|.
TGTGCCAGCAGCCAACTCCGGAACACTGAAGCTTTCTTT
CASSQLRNTEAFF
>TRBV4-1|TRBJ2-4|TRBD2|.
TGCGCCAGCAGCCTAGGAGGCGGGGGTGGCAACATTCAGTACTTC
CASSLGGGGGNIQYF
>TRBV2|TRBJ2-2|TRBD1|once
TGTGCCAGCGAGGGGGCCCGAACCGGGGAGCTGTTTTTT
CASEGARTGELFF
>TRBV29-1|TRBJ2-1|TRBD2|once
TGCAGCGTTGGTTCCCTACTAGCGGATTCCTACAATGAGCAGTTCTTC
CSVGSLLADSYNEQFF
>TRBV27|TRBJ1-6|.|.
TGTGCCAGCAGTTTGACGAATTCACCCCTCCACTTT
CASSLTNSPLHF
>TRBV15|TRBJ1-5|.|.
TGTGCCACCAGCGGCAGCAGAATGGGACAGCCCCAGCATTTT
CATSGSRMGQPQHF
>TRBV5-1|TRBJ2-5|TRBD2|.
TGCGCCAGCAGCCCCCTAGCGGGAGGGCTCGGAGAGACCCAGTACTTC
CASSPLAGGLGETQYF
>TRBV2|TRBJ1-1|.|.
TGTGCCAGCAGCAACACGTACCCTTTCTTT
CASSNTYPFF
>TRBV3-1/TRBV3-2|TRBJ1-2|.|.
TGTGCCAGCAGCCCCGGGGGGCGCCTTACGGGGAGGTACACCTTC
CASSPGGRLTGRYTF
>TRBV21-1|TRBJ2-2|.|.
TGTGCCAGGGCTATAGGGGACACCGGGGAGCTGTTTTTT
CARAIGDTGELFF
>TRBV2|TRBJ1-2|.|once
TGTGCCAGCAGTGTGACAGAAAACTATGGCTACACCTTC
CASSVTENYGYTF
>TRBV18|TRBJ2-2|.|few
TGTGCCAGCTCACCACAGACAGGGAACACCGGGGAGCTGTTTTTT
CASSPQTGNTGELFF
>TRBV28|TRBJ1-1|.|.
TGTGCCAGCACCGCGGGGTACATGAACACTGAAGCTTTCTTT
CASTAGYMNTEAFF
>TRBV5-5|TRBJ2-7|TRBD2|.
TGTGCCAGCAATTTGGCGGGGGGCCGTACCTACGAGCAGTACTTC
CASNLAGGRTYEQYF